The clone carrying this T cell receptor (beta chain) was detected only a few times. These data belong to a study of blood T cell repertoires in COVID-19. This CDR3 has 14 residues. Trimming removed 4 bases from V and 2 bases from J, with 8 bases in between. CDR1 is MGHRA and CDR2 is YSYEKL in the germline V gene. Data came from immunoSEQ multiplex PCR; TCRdb stores just in-frame clones and leaves some out. The data contain around 260,000 clones, 85% to 90% of them singletons. The chain couples TRBV4-1 to TRBJ2-2; D unclear. The sequenced sample was peripheral blood. The clonotype comes from a human donor in a cohort sampled during active COVID-19. The CDR3 reads CASSPLFNTGELFF. CDR3 coding DNA: TGCGCCAGCAGCCCCCTTTTCAACACCGGGGAGCTGTTTTTT.